These 14 T cell receptor beta chains were sequenced from one sample in a study of CD8 T cells in ankylosing spondylitis. In TCRdb, the 5' RACE reads were re-called with MiXCR into one record per CDR3 protein. The table lists 670,000 or so distinct CDR3 sequences, 19% of them singletons, with about 20% in the top ten. These receptors have no known antigen. Study outcomes and limitations: It appeared that ankylosing spondylitis blood was characterized by a TCR beta motif of about eight highly homologous variants.

The sequenced sample consisted of blood, either unsorted or a sorted T cell fraction (not recorded which). Source of these receptors: a male donor with ankylosing spondylitis.

Worth noting for this clonotype: A junction boundary mismatches the germline segment, possibly from a read error. The J gene is TRBJ2-7, the V gene TRBV12-3 or TRBV12-4, with TRBD2 identical over 8 bases. There are 12 residues in the CDR3. As DNA, the CDR3 is TGTGCCAGCAGCGGGGGGGCCGGAGAGCTGTACTTC. Protein product: CASSGGAGELYF.

The V and J genes are TRBV3-1 and TRBJ2-2; 8 nucleotides agree with TRBD1. CDR1 is LGHDT, CDR2 YNNKEL, per germline (reference sequence). With 6 bases clipped from V and 7 bases from J, the junction kept 4 bases outside the gene matches. There are 13 residues in the CDR3. This CDR3 reads CASRLTGGGELFF. The CDR3 region has the DNA TGTGCCAGCAGACTAACAGGGGGCGGGGAGCTGTTTTTT.

The sample holds a few counts of this clonotype. The chain has TRBV15 and TRBJ2-2; a weak D match, TRBD2 (5 bases). CDR1 is LNHNV and CDR2 is YYDKDF in the germline V gene (reference sequence). The CDR3 runs to 15 residues. The V and J ends lost 0 bases and 2 bases respectively, with 7 bases between them. This chain's CDR3 is CATSRDTGNTGELFF. The CDR3 nucleotides read TGTGCCACCAGCAGAGATACGGGAAACACCGGGGAGCTGTTTTTT.

The chain links TRBV20-1 to TRBJ2-1, with 13 bases matching TRBD2. CDR3 length equals 19 residues. Unmatched junction bases numbered 13, after V lost 5 bases and J lost 0 bases. CDR1 DFQATT and CDR2 SNEGSKA come from the germline V gene (reference sequence). In DNA, the CDR3 is TGCAGTGCTCTTTCTAGACTAGCGGGGGGACTGAGCTCCTACAATGAGCAGTTCTTC. Translating gives CSALSRLAGGLSSYNEQFF.

This clonotype was recorded a few times. The V gene is TRBV15, the J gene TRBJ2-3, with D maybe TRBD2 (6 bases). The CDR3 extends over 14 amino acids. The germline V and J ends were trimmed by 3 bases and 2 bases, with 9 bases remaining between them. Germline CDR1 LNHNV, CDR2 YYDKDF (reference sequence). CDR3 in DNA: TGTGCCACCAGCAGTGGGGGGTACACAGATACGCAGTATTTT. Encoded protein: CATSSGGYTDTQYF.

This clonotype has just a few counts. The gene calls are TRBV7-9 and TRBJ2-1; D call uncertain. Trimming pared 5 bases from V and 0 bases from J, leaving 11 bases between. In germline, CDR1 is SEHNR, CDR2 FQNEAQ (reference sequence). The CDR3 has 15 residues. The CDR3 bases are TGTGCCAGCAGCACAAGGGAAGCCTCCTACAATGAGCAGTTCTTC. As protein: CASSTREASYNEQFF.

The V gene is TRBV11-2, the J gene TRBJ2-3, with 11 bases lining up with TRBD2. The CDR3 is 18 residues long. The junction had 9 bases not matched to a gene; V was cut back by 4 bases and J by 0 bases. The germline V gene encodes CDR1 SGHAT and CDR2 FQNNGV. The CDR3 nucleotides are TGTGCCAGCAGCTCAGGGACTAGCGGAACCTCTAGCACAGATACGCAGTATTTT. Translation: CASSSGTSGTSSTDTQYF.

CDR3 region: CASRGQQHNEQFF. The DNA for the CDR3 is TGTGCCAGCAGGGGACAGCAACACAATGAGCAGTTCTTC. V and J are TRBV2 and TRBJ2-1, with 7 bases aligning to TRBD1. This CDR3 comprises 13 residues. V shed 6 bases, J shed 5 bases, and the junction held 4 bases outside the gene matches. CDR1 is SNHLY and CDR2 is FYNNEI in the germline V gene.

This CDR3 reads CASQRVSSYNEQFF. The CDR3 coding sequence is TGCGCCAGTCAGAGGGTCTCCTCCTACAATGAGCAGTTCTTC. V usage is TRBV10-2 and J usage is TRBJ2-1; TRBD2 is a possible D gene (5 bases). V dropped 9 bases and J dropped 0 bases, with 12 bases sitting between them. CDR1 and CDR2 (germline): WSHSY, SAAADI. The CDR3 runs 14 residues.

A few counts support this clonotype. The chain is built from TRBV5-1 and TRBJ1-6, with a possible D match to TRBD1 (5 bases). Germline CDR1 and CDR2: SGHRS and YFSETQ. The V end lost 4 bases, the J end lost 0 bases, and 11 bases lay between the germline ends. This CDR3 contains 16 residues. Written as DNA, the CDR3 is TGCGCCAGCAGCCCAGGGTCAAGCTCCTATAATTCACCCCTCCACTTT. It encodes CASSPGSSSYNSPLHF.

This chain connects TRBV2 to TRBJ1-2; D may be TRBD1 (6 bases). Deletions cut 5 bases from V and 7 bases from J, with 17 bases between. This CDR3 spans 14 amino acids. Looked up from germline, CDR1 is SNHLY and CDR2 is FYNNEI. The DNA of the CDR3 is TGTGCCAGCAGTCAGGGGCTCGATTCTCTTGGCTACACCTTC. Translated, it gives CASSQGLDSLGYTF.

V is TRBV11-3 and J is TRBJ1-3; the D gene is possibly TRBD1 (5 bases). V was clipped by 0 bases and J by 0 bases, with 12 bases between them. Germline V CDR1 and CDR2: SGHNT, YENEEA. This CDR3 is built from 17 residues. The CDR3 DNA is TGTGCCAGCAGCTTAGAGACTACCGGGGGCTCTGGAAACACCATATATTTT. Translation: CASSLETTGGSGNTIYF. Full variable domain (missing parts from reference TRBV11-3 and TRBJ1-3): EAGVVQSPRYKIIEKKQPVAFWCNPISGHNTLYWYLQNLGQGPELLIRYENEEAVDDSQLPKDRFSAERLKGVDSTLKIQPAELGDSAVYLCASSLETTGGSGNTIYFGEGSWLTVV.

The CDR3 region is CASSPSEGLEDTQYF. The CDR3 coding sequence is TGTGCCAGCAGCCCGTCGGAGGGGCTAGAAGATACGCAGTATTTT. The chain carries TRBV7-3 and TRBJ2-3, with D possibly being TRBD2 (6 bases). This CDR3 has 15 amino acids. Germline V CDR1 and CDR2: SGHTA, FQGTGA. V lost 5 bases and J 5 bases, leaving 17 bases between the germline ends.

The CDR3 nucleotides are TGTGCCAGCAGCCAATACCCACCCGGAGGTGGGCTCTACGAGCAGTACTTC. It yields the protein CASSQYPPGGGLYEQYF. V and J are TRBV4-2 and TRBJ2-7; possibly TRBD2 for D (5 bases). The CDR3 sequence is 17 residues long. The V gene's germline CDR1 is LGHNA and CDR2 YNFKEQ. The germline V and J ends were trimmed by 2 bases and 3 bases, with 20 bases remaining between them.